This T cell receptor beta chain was identified during a study of Graves' ophthalmopathy and Graves' hyperthyroidism. About the research overall: Blood was drawn at initial diagnosis, before any treatment. Study-level findings and limits: Among thyroid clonotypes expanded above 0.001 frequency, most also appeared in blood. Progression of ophthalmopathy was predicted by the model with roughly 65% sensitivity and approximately 72% specificity.

The sequenced template was RNA, covering the TCR beta CDR3 region. First-round RT-PCR used HTBI primers; second-round multiplex PCR followed. TCRdb re-derived calls from the multiplex PCR reads in MiXCR, one entry per CDR3 protein. The profile shows about 740,000 distinct CDR3 sequences, approximately 40% of them singletons. Reliance was placed on clinical symptoms, serum thyroxine, TRAb, thyroid ultrasound and orbital computed tomography for diagnosis. As to this clonotype: What it binds is not known.

V lost 1 base, J lost 7 bases, and 15 bases lay in between. This CDR3 region has 14 residues. Germline CDR1 reads SGHRS; CDR2 reads YFSETQ. The clonotype originates from an adult man with Graves' ophthalmopathy. The sample consisted of peripheral blood. The chain links TRBV5-1 to TRBJ2-7; D unresolved. CDR3 sequence reads: CASSLSFHPGEQYF. The CDR3 DNA reads TGCGCCAGCAGCTTGTCGTTCCACCCCGGGGAGCAGTACTTC.